The 3 T cell receptor beta chains below were found in one sample sequenced in a study of blood T cell repertoires in COVID-19. Data came from immunoSEQ multiplex PCR; TCRdb stores just in-frame clones and leaves some out. The table records 180,000 or so clones, 70% to 90% of them present only once. Sequenced material: peripheral blood. These receptors originate from a woman aged 80 or older with acute or convalescent COVID-19.

This clone was recorded only once. This CDR3 is CASSSPGTAGTGELFF. The CDR3 nucleotides are TGTGCCAGCAGCTCCCCCGGGACAGCGGGCACCGGGGAGCTGTTTTTT. V usage is TRBV5-4 and J usage is TRBJ2-2; D perhaps matches TRBD1 (7 bases). V was cut by 3 bases and J by 4 bases, with 16 bases left in between. CDR3 length equals 16 residues. Per the germline V gene, CDR1 is SGHNT and CDR2 is YYREEE (reference sequence).

V and J are TRBV11-2 and TRBJ2-5; no clear D. Germline V lookup: CDR1 SGHAT, CDR2 FQNNGV. CDR3 length: 15 amino acids. V shed 0 bases and J shed 4 bases, with 12 bases lying between them. In DNA form, the CDR3 reads TGTGCCAGCAGCTTAGATGGTCGGGTAGGAGAGACCCAGTACTTC. It is translated as CASSLDGRVGETQYF. The full variable domain, in which reference TRBV11-2 and TRBJ2-5 provide the parts outside the CDR3, is EAGVAQSPRYKIIEKRQSVAFWCNPISGHATLYWYQQILGQGPKLLIQFQNNGVVDDSQLPKDRFSAERLKGVDSTLKIQPAKLEDSAVYLCASSLDGRVGETQYFGPGTRLLVL.

The chain employs TRBV2 and TRBJ1-1; 10 nucleotides line up with TRBD1. Germline V CDR1 and CDR2: SNHLY, FYNNEI. This CDR3 region has 16 residues. With V trimmed by 6 bases and J by 0 bases, 7 bases remained unmatched. The CDR3 spells CASRVWTGGVNTEAFF. CDR3 nucleotides: TGTGCCAGCAGGGTTTGGACAGGGGGAGTGAACACTGAAGCTTTCTTT.